The T cell receptor beta chain under discussion was sequenced for a study of blood T cells in healthy people across ages. The second PCR ran roughly 7 to 11 cycles with a sample-barcoded 5' primer and J-beta primers. TCRdb called the 5' RACE reads again in MiXCR, with one record for every CDR3 protein. The table has about 800,000 distinct CDR3 sequences, roughly 64% seen once. This CDR3 comprises 14 residues. The ends were cut back, 5 bases at V and 0 bases at J, with 13 bases in the middle. Germline V gene data show CDR1 as DFQATT and CDR2 as SNEGSKA (reference sequence). Remarks on this clonotype: As yet, its antigen is unknown.

Isolated per sample were at least 6 million PBMCs. The study, taken as a whole, reports: Without sorted subsets, naive and antigen-experienced compartments could not be conclusively compared. In long-lived donors, naive CD4+ cell counts and diversity exceeded those of aged donors.

Material: blood. This rearrangement joins TRBV20-1 to TRBJ1-2, with a possible D match to TRBD1 (6 bases). This receptor was obtained from a man aged 30 to 39 in good health. The CDR3 DNA reads as TGCAGTGCTCGTAACGCAGGGGCTAACTATGGCTACACCTTC. It specifies CSARNAGANYGYTF.